Each of the 13 T cell receptor beta chains below was sequenced from the same sample in a study of early T cells in non-severe SARS-CoV-2 infection. Each CDR3 protein is one row after TCRdb ran MiXCR on the 5' RACE reads. There are around 64,000 distinct CDR3 sequences in the sample; 9.5% to 12% occur only once, and approximately 5% lies in the top ten. The sample consisted of whole blood, taken at baseline. The receptors originated from an adult who was a healthcare worker with PCR-confirmed SARS-CoV-2 infection or an uninfected control (not recorded which).

This clonotype was seen repeatedly, ten times or more. An end of the junction differs from the germline gene, which may be a read error. V and J are TRBV7-7 and TRBJ2-6; D perhaps matches TRBD2 (5 bases). The CDR3 extends over 17 amino acids. Germline values: CDR1 SSHAT, CDR2 FNYEAQ (reference sequence). This chain's CDR3 is CASSLGSGSSGANVLTF. The CDR3 bases are TGTGCTAGCAGCCTAGGGTCGGGAAGCTCTGGGGCCAACGTCCTGACTTTC.

This clonotype showed up just a few times. The V and J genes are TRBV20-1 and TRBJ1-5, with 7 bases aligning to TRBD1. With 3 bases clipped from V and 5 bases from J, the junction kept 4 bases outside the gene matches. CDR3 size: 13 residues. Germline CDR1 DFQATT, CDR2 SNEGSKA (reference sequence). Written as DNA, the CDR3 is TGCAGTGCTAGGACAGGGCGAGATCAGCCCCAGCATTTT. Its protein is CSARTGRDQPQHF.

This clonotype was found many times. V is TRBV5-4 and J is TRBJ1-5; D is perhaps TRBD1 (6 bases). The V gene lost 4 bases and the J gene lost 4 bases, with 15 bases spanning the gap. CDR1 and CDR2 (germline): SGHNT, YYREEE (reference sequence). This CDR3 is built from 15 residues. The CDR3 nucleotides are TGTGCCAGCAGCAAAGGGGGGCAGGGTAATCAGCCCCAGCATTTT. Its protein product is CASSKGGQGNQPQHF.

Many counts were recorded for this clonotype. The chain has TRBV12-3 or TRBV12-4 and TRBJ1-5, with D unresolved. The CDR3 is made up of 14 amino acids. V gave up 2 bases and J gave up 2 bases, with 7 bases separating them. DNA for the CDR3: TGTGCCAGCAGTTTACCCGGGGGCAATCAGCCCCAGCATTTT. Amino acids: CASSLPGGNQPQHF.

V and J are TRBV20-1 and TRBJ2-1; 10 bases line up with TRBD2. V trimming: 1 base; J trimming: 3 bases; junction bases outside the gene matches: 3. Germline V CDR1 and CDR2: DFQATT, SNEGSKA (reference sequence). The CDR3 totals 15 residues. Here the CDR3 DNA reads TGCAGTGCTAGAGGCCCTAGCGGGAGCTACAATGAGCAGTTCTTC. Translation: CSARGPSGSYNEQFF.

This clonotype was detected ten times or more. The CDR3 spells CASSPGGGDEQYF. The CDR3 nucleotides are TGTGCCAGCAGCCCCGGAGGGGGTGACGAGCAGTACTTC. The chain joins TRBV28 to TRBJ2-7, with D perhaps given as TRBD1 or TRBD2 (6 bases each). The length of the CDR3 is 13 residues. The V and J ends lost 6 bases and 5 bases respectively, with 14 bases between them. CDR1 is MDHEN and CDR2 is SYDVKM in the germline V gene.

This rearrangement joins TRBV19 to TRBJ2-1; D is possibly TRBD1 (6 bases). The CDR3 has 14 amino acids. CDR1 and CDR2 from the germline V gene are LNHDA and SQIVND (reference sequence). V was clipped by 4 bases and J by 8 bases, with 15 bases between them. The DNA for the CDR3 is TGTGCCAGTAGTAAGGGGGTCTCACCCGATGAGCAGTTCTTC. This sequence encodes CASSKGVSPDEQFF.

This clonotype was seen more than once but under ten times. The V gene is TRBV5-1, the J gene TRBJ2-2; 8 nucleotides agree with TRBD1. The trim removed 1 base at V and 2 bases at J, leaving 7 bases unmatched. Germline CDR1 SGHRS, CDR2 YFSETQ. The CDR3 extends over 17 amino acids. CDR3 bases: TGCGCCAGCAGCTTGATTGACAGGGGCCATAACACCGGGGAGCTGTTTTTT. Translated, it gives CASSLIDRGHNTGELFF.

There are a few counts of this clonotype. The rearrangement uses TRBV18 and TRBJ2-3, with D maybe TRBD2 (6 bases). V lost 2 bases and J 8 bases, leaving 8 bases between the germline ends. The germline V gene has CDR1 KGHSH and CDR2 LQKENI. This CDR3 has 12 amino acids. The CDR3 coding sequence is TGTGCCAGCTCACCAGAGGGAGGTACGCAGTATTTT. This sequence encodes CASSPEGGTQYF.

This clonotype was counted only a few times. The chain joins TRBV18 to TRBJ2-1; D remains ambiguous. This CDR3 is built from 12 residues. Germline CDR1 and CDR2: KGHSH and LQKENI. Deletions cut 3 bases from V and 5 bases from J, with 5 bases between. CDR3 in amino acids: CASSPLDNEQFF. CDR3 DNA sequence: TGTGCCAGCTCACCTTTAGACAATGAGCAGTTCTTC.

The chain recombines TRBV18 with TRBJ2-1; TRBD1 aligns across 9 bases. V shed 4 bases and J 7 bases; nucleotides not matched to a gene: 14. The germline CDR1 and CDR2 sequences are KGHSH and LQKENI. The CDR3 covers 17 residues. The CDR3 DNA follows: TGTGCCAGCTCACGAATACTCCCGGGACAGGGAGGAAATGAGCAGTTCTTC. This sequence encodes CASSRILPGQGGNEQFF.

This clonotype was recorded at least ten times. The chain uses TRBV5-1 and TRBJ1-4; D is unclear. The CDR3 extends over 14 amino acids. Trimming stripped 4 bases from V and 2 bases from J, with 9 bases between. The germline gives CDR1 SGHRS, CDR2 YFSETQ. The CDR3 loop is CASSVTGTNEKLFF. CDR3 nucleotides: TGCGCCAGCAGCGTGACCGGGACTAATGAAAAACTGTTTTTT.

This clonotype has only a few counts. This chain links TRBV12-3 or TRBV12-4 with TRBJ2-7, with D possibly called TRBD1 or TRBD2 (5 bases each). The CDR3 spans 14 residues. V shed 2 bases and J shed 2 bases, with 10 bases lying between them. CDR3 sequence (DNA): TGTGCCAGCAGTTTAAAGGGGAGTGCCTACGAGCAGTACTTC. This codes for CASSLKGSAYEQYF.